These T cell receptor beta chains were read from a single sample in a study of a mutant IDH1 vaccine in newly diagnosed glioma. Method: immunoSEQ multiplex PCR; TCRdb's copy keeps in-frame clones and lacks some. The profile shows some 56,000 clones, more than 90% of them singletons. Sequenced here: PBMCs, sampled from a glioma patient treated with radiotherapy, temozolomide or both. These receptors all come from a man in his forties or fifties with glioma. CDR3s include the opening cysteine and the closing phenylalanine or tryptophan. The order of the fields is CDR3 DNA, CDR3 protein, clone size, D gene, J gene, V gene. The D gene is left open where the match is weak. Some rows mark clone size as missing; the rest say once, few, many or name a class of expanded clone.

CDR3 DNA: TGTGCCAGCAGTTACTCGGGCGGAGGAGTTGAGCAGTTCTTC; CDR3 protein: CASSYSGGGVEQFF; clone size: -; D gene: -; J gene: TRBJ2-1; V gene: TRBV6-5
CDR3 DNA: TGTGCCAGTAAGGGATTGGGGACAGGGGTCTCCTACGAGCAGTACTTC; CDR3 protein: CASKGLGTGVSYEQYF; clone size: -; D gene: TRBD1; J gene: TRBJ2-7; V gene: TRBV19
CDR3 DNA: TGTGCCAGCAGGTTACAGGGTACAGATACGCAGTATTTT; CDR3 protein: CASRLQGTDTQYF; clone size: -; D gene: -; J gene: TRBJ2-3; V gene: TRBV5-8
CDR3 DNA: TGTGCCAGCAGCCAAAGGACTAGTTCGCTGTTCTTC; CDR3 protein: CASSQRTSSLFF; clone size: once; D gene: TRBD2; J gene: TRBJ2-1; V gene: TRBV14
CDR3 DNA: TGTGCCAGTAGTGGGTTTCTCTCTCTTCGGACAGGGCTAAGGACTGAAGCTTTCTTT; CDR3 protein: CASSGFLSLRTGLRTEAFF; clone size: -; D gene: TRBD1; J gene: TRBJ1-1; V gene: TRBV19
CDR3 DNA: TGTGCCAGCTCACTGCGACGGACAGCCGTAGCCAAAAACATTCAGTACTTC; CDR3 protein: CASSLRRTAVAKNIQYF; clone size: -; D gene: -; J gene: TRBJ2-4; V gene: TRBV18
CDR3 DNA: TGTGCCAGCAGCAAATCGCGGGAGGGCCCCTGGACCGGGGAGCTGTTTTTT; CDR3 protein: CASSKSREGPWTGELFF; clone size: -; D gene: -; J gene: TRBJ2-2; V gene: TRBV21-1
CDR3 DNA: TGTGCCAGCAGCCACGGTCTTTTGGGATCACCCCTCCACTTT; CDR3 protein: CASSHGLLGSPLHF; clone size: -; D gene: -; J gene: TRBJ1-6; V gene: TRBV14
CDR3 DNA: TGTGCCAGCAGCCCTAGACAGACCCGCAACGGGGAGCTGTTTTTT; CDR3 protein: CASSPRQTRNGELFF; clone size: -; D gene: -; J gene: TRBJ2-2; V gene: TRBV9
CDR3 DNA: TGTGCCACCAGCAGAGTTGACCGAACAACTTATCAAGGTGGGTACTATGGCTACACCTTC; CDR3 protein: CATSRVDRTTYQGGYYGYTF; clone size: -; D gene: -; J gene: TRBJ1-2; V gene: TRBV15
CDR3 DNA: TGTGCCAGCAGTGGACAGGGCAGCTCTGGAAACACCATATATTTT; CDR3 protein: CASSGQGSSGNTIYF; clone size: -; D gene: TRBD1; J gene: TRBJ1-3; V gene: TRBV2
CDR3 DNA: TGTGCCAGCAGCTTGGCCCGGGCGAACACTGAAGCTTTCTTT; CDR3 protein: CASSLARANTEAFF; clone size: few; D gene: -; J gene: TRBJ1-1; V gene: TRBV5-4
CDR3 DNA: TGTGCCTGGGCTAGACAGGGGGATCAGCCCCAGCATTTT; CDR3 protein: CAWARQGDQPQHF; clone size: -; D gene: TRBD1; J gene: TRBJ1-5; V gene: TRBV30
CDR3 DNA: TGTGCCAGCAGCTTAACCCCGACAGCAGAAGGGAAAAAACTGTTTTTT; CDR3 protein: CASSLTPTAEGKKLFF; clone size: -; D gene: -; J gene: TRBJ1-4; V gene: TRBV11-2
CDR3 DNA: TGTGCCAGCAGCTCTCCAGGGGGCACCGGGGAGCTGTTTTTT; CDR3 protein: CASSSPGGTGELFF; clone size: -; D gene: TRBD1; J gene: TRBJ2-2; V gene: TRBV7-8
CDR3 DNA: TGTGCCAGCAGTCCCCCCCCCGAGGCCGCGACCACCGGGGAGCTGTTTTTT; CDR3 protein: CASSPPPEAATTGELFF; clone size: -; D gene: -; J gene: TRBJ2-2; V gene: TRBV27
CDR3 DNA: TGTGCCATCAGTGAGTCGAGACAGGGGACTGAAGCTTTCTTT; CDR3 protein: CAISESRQGTEAFF; clone size: -; D gene: TRBD1; J gene: TRBJ1-1; V gene: TRBV10-3
CDR3 DNA: TGTGCCAGCAGTTCCTCTAGCGCATTGTCGATTGGAACCCAGTACTTC; CDR3 protein: CASSSSSALSIGTQYF; clone size: -; D gene: -; J gene: TRBJ2-5; V gene: TRBV27
CDR3 DNA: TGTGCCAGCAGGGGGACAGGGGGAGCTGCGCGGAACGAGCAGTACTTC; CDR3 protein: CASRGTGGAARNEQYF; clone size: -; D gene: TRBD1; J gene: TRBJ2-7; V gene: TRBV25-1
CDR3 DNA: TGTGCCAGCACAGGGCCCGGAGGTGAAGCTTTCTTT; CDR3 protein: CASTGPGGEAFF; clone size: -; D gene: -; J gene: TRBJ1-1; V gene: TRBV9
CDR3 DNA: TGTGCCAGCAGTCCCAGCGGGGGGGACAACATTCAGTACTTC; CDR3 protein: CASSPSGGDNIQYF; clone size: -; D gene: TRBD2; J gene: TRBJ2-4; V gene: TRBV28
CDR3 DNA: TGTGCCAGCAGCCCCGGTGGCAGGTCCCTAGCGGGCAATCAGCCCCAGCATTTT; CDR3 protein: CASSPGGRSLAGNQPQHF; clone size: -; D gene: -; J gene: TRBJ1-5; V gene: TRBV7-9
CDR3 DNA: TGTGCCAGCAGTCTCAGGGACGCAAACGGGCAGTACTTC; CDR3 protein: CASSLRDANGQYF; clone size: few; D gene: -; J gene: TRBJ2-7; V gene: TRBV6-5
CDR3 DNA: TGTGCCAGCAGTTATAGGCAGACCAATCAGCCCCAGCATTTT; CDR3 protein: CASSYRQTNQPQHF; clone size: -; D gene: -; J gene: TRBJ1-5; V gene: TRBV6-5